The 20 T cell receptor beta chains reported below all come from one sample, sequenced in a study of CD8+ T cells in alopecia areata. Extracted RNA was reverse transcribed, and the resulting cDNA served as sequencing template. The assay was immunoSEQ multiplex PCR, and TCRdb's table has in-frame clones only and misses some. The sample shows 110,000 or so clones, roughly two thirds of them seen only once. Material for sequencing was CD4+ T cells sorted from blood. The receptor source for this set is a human donor in good health.

This clone was detected only a few times. This chain joins TRBV10-3 and TRBJ2-5, with D tentatively TRBD1 or TRBD2 (5 bases each). This CDR3 is built from 13 residues. CDR1 ENHRY and CDR2 SYGVKD come from the germline V gene. V was shortened by 2 bases and J by 5 bases, with 9 bases between the two germline ends. DNA of the CDR3: TGTGCCATCAGTGAGAAGTGGGGGGAGACCCAGTACTTC. Translating gives CAISEKWGETQYF.

V and J are TRBV19 and TRBJ2-7; 9 positions match TRBD1. Trimming cost V 2 bases and J 2 bases; bases outside gene matches: 7. CDR1 LNHDA and CDR2 SQIVND come from the germline V gene (reference sequence). This CDR3 spans 16 amino acids. In nucleotides, the CDR3 is TGTGCCAGTAGTATATTGGGACAGGGAGTCCCCTACGAGCAGTACTTC. Protein sequence: CASSILGQGVPYEQYF.

This clone turned up a few times. This sequence joins TRBV9 and TRBJ2-3; tentative D call: TRBD1 (5 bases). The CDR3 runs 13 residues. The V gene's germline CDR1 is SGDLS and CDR2 YYNGEE. V was shortened by 0 bases and J by 6 bases, with 8 bases between the two germline ends. CDR3 region: CASSVEGLDTQYF. Here the CDR3 DNA reads TGTGCCAGCAGCGTAGAGGGGCTGGATACGCAGTATTTT.

The chain recombines TRBV5-4 with TRBJ2-7; possibly TRBD1 for D (6 bases). Germline assignment: CDR1 SGHNT and CDR2 YYREEE (reference sequence). V lost 3 bases and J lost 6, with 19 bases in between. The CDR3 totals 15 residues. CDR3 region: CASSSPGHGGREQYF. The CDR3 nucleotides are TGTGCCAGCAGCTCTCCGGGACACGGTGGCCGCGAGCAGTACTTC.

The V and J genes are TRBV7-6 and TRBJ1-1; D might be TRBD1 (5 bases). The CDR3 has 16 amino acids. Germline V gene lookup returns CDR1 SGHVS and CDR2 FNYEAQ. V was trimmed by 5 bases and J by 3 bases, leaving 19 bases between them. This chain's CDR3 is CASSPRVGEGDTEAFF. CDR3 coding DNA: TGTGCCAGCAGCCCGCGCGTGGGGGAAGGAGACACTGAAGCTTTCTTT.

The V call is TRBV2, the J call TRBJ2-5; D not certain. CDR3 length: 12 amino acids. The V gene lost 2 bases and the J gene lost 5 bases, with 6 bases spanning the gap. Per the germline V gene, CDR1 is SNHLY and CDR2 is FYNNEI. The CDR3 bases are TGTGCCAGCAGTGAAAGGTGGGAGACCCAGTACTTC. Protein sequence: CASSERWETQYF.

V gene TRBV18 combines with J gene TRBJ2-3; 7 nucleotides agree with TRBD2. This CDR3 spans 14 amino acids. From germline, CDR1 is KGHSH and CDR2 LQKENI. Losses at the gene ends were 3 bases for V and 2 bases for J; bases not matched to a gene: 2. CDR3 sequence (DNA): TGTGCCAGCTCACCGGGACTAACCACAGATACGCAGTATTTT. Protein: CASSPGLTTDTQYF.

The J gene is TRBJ2-2, the V gene TRBV10-3, with no clear D. V was shortened by 2 bases and J by 4 bases, with 2 bases between the two germline ends. Per germline, CDR1 ENHRY and CDR2 SYGVKD. The CDR3 runs to 12 residues. The CDR3 here is CAISEGTGELFF. CDR3 sequence (DNA): TGTGCCATCAGTGAGGGCACCGGGGAGCTGTTTTTT.

V usage is TRBV7-9 and J usage is TRBJ2-3; 9 positions agree with TRBD2. The CDR3 consists of 14 residues. The trim removed 2 bases at V and 3 bases at J, leaving 0 bases unmatched. The germline V gene has CDR1 SEHNR and CDR2 FQNEAQ (reference sequence). DNA for the CDR3: TGTGCCAGCAGCTTACTAGCGGGGACAGATACGCAGTATTTT. Amino acids: CASSLLAGTDTQYF.

The chain couples TRBV7-2 to TRBJ2-7, with 8 bases aligning to TRBD1. The CDR3 contains 14 residues. V dropped 1 base and J dropped 4; count of bases not matched to a gene: 3. Germline loops: CDR1 SGHTA, CDR2 FQGNSA. This chain's CDR3 is CASSLEQGAYEQYF. CDR3 nucleotide sequence: TGTGCCAGCAGCTTAGAGCAGGGGGCATACGAGCAGTACTTC. Looking up the rest from reference TRBV7-2 and TRBJ2-7 gives the full variable domain: GAGVSQSPSNKVTEKGKDVELRCDPISGHTALYWYRQSLGQGLEFLIYFQGNSAPDKSGLPSDRFSAERTGGSVSTLTIQRTQQEDSAVYLCASSLEQGAYEQYFGPGTRLTVT.

The chain recombines TRBV13 with TRBJ2-3; no definite D call. CDR3 size: 15 residues. The V gene lost 5 bases and the J gene lost 3 bases, with 15 bases spanning the gap. In germline, CDR1 is PRHDT, CDR2 FYEKMQ (reference sequence). The CDR3 loop is CASSPPGSATDTQYF. For the CDR3, the DNA is TGTGCCAGCAGCCCCCCCGGGTCCGCAACAGATACGCAGTATTTT.

The chain recombines TRBV30 with TRBJ1-6, with 8 positions matching TRBD1. The CDR3 loop spans 17 amino acids. Germline assignment: CDR1 GTSNPN and CDR2 SVGIG (reference sequence). V was pared by 4 bases and J by 6 bases, with 14 bases of the junction left unmatched. CDR3 in amino acids: CAWTGTGLYGRNSPLHF. The CDR3 nucleotides are TGTGCCTGGACCGGGACAGGTCTTTACGGTCGTAATTCACCCCTCCACTTT. Complete variable domain (other parts from reference TRBV30 and TRBJ1-6): SQTIHQWPATLVQPVGSPLSLECTVEGTSNPNLYWYRQAAGRGLQLLFYSVGIGQISSEVPQNLSASRPQDRQFILSSKKLLLSDSGFYLCAWTGTGLYGRNSPLHFGNGTRLTVT.

The rearrangement uses TRBV18 and TRBJ2-5; D not certain. V lost 3 bases to trimming and J lost 2 bases, with 13 bases between them. From germline, CDR1 is KGHSH and CDR2 LQKENI. The CDR3 totals 15 residues. CDR3 in amino acids: CASSPSAGPQETQYF. Here the CDR3 DNA reads TGTGCCAGCTCACCCTCTGCAGGCCCTCAAGAGACCCAGTACTTC.

This clone was seen only once. The rearrangement links TRBV30 to TRBJ1-1; no firm D call. Trimming left V 5 bases short and J 3 bases short, with 7 bases between. From germline, CDR1 is GTSNPN and CDR2 SVGIG (reference sequence). The CDR3 consists of 11 residues. The chain's CDR3 is CAWGGDTEAFF. CDR3 coding DNA: TGTGCCTGGGGTGGGGACACTGAAGCTTTCTTT.

The chain's CDR3 is CASTGRTSGRGYTF. The CDR3 nucleotides read TGTGCCAGCACTGGGCGCACATCAGGTCGTGGCTACACCTTC. The rearrangement joins TRBV11-2 to TRBJ1-2; D is uncertain. Germline loops: CDR1 SGHAT, CDR2 FQNNGV. V gave up 7 bases and J gave up 7 bases, with 19 bases separating them. The CDR3 consists of 14 residues.

The chain carries TRBV29-1 and TRBJ1-1; a possible D gene is TRBD1 (5 bases). The V gene lost 4 bases and the J gene lost 10 bases, with 10 bases spanning the gap. CDR1 is SQVTM and CDR2 is ANQGSEA in the germline V gene. This CDR3 comprises 10 residues. Here the CDR3 DNA reads TGCAGCGTTGGACAGATCCTAGCTTTCTTT. This translates into CSVGQILAFF.

This clone has more than one count but fewer than ten. The V call is TRBV10-3, the J call TRBJ1-4, with 10 bases fitting TRBD1. The CDR3 loop spans 15 amino acids. Germline values: CDR1 ENHRY, CDR2 SYGVKD. Germline trimming cut 3 bases from V and 6 bases from J; bases unmatched to any gene: 4. Here the CDR3 DNA reads TGTGCCATCAGTGACCCGGGACAGGGGCATGAAAAACTGTTTTTT. It is translated as CAISDPGQGHEKLFF.

This clone was counted only a few times. The J gene is TRBJ1-4, the V gene TRBV28; maybe TRBD1 (6 bases). Trimming took off 5 bases at V and 7 bases at J, with 17 bases between the two ends. Looked up from germline, CDR1 is MDHEN and CDR2 is SYDVKM. This CDR3 spans 15 amino acids. Here the CDR3 reads CASSLGGGLIEKLFF. The CDR3 DNA reads TGTGCCAGCAGTCTAGGAGGGGGGTTGATTGAAAAACTGTTTTTT.

This CDR3 reads CAWGGDSYGYTF. CDR3 bases: TGTGCCTGGGGTGGGGACAGCTATGGCTACACCTTC. V is TRBV30 and J is TRBJ1-2; TRBD1 matches 7 bases. Germline V lookup: CDR1 GTSNPN, CDR2 SVGIG (reference sequence). This CDR3 comprises 12 residues. The junction had 4 bases not matched to a gene; V was cut back by 5 bases and J by 4 bases.

V is TRBV4-2 and J is TRBJ1-6, with no clear D. The CDR3 loop spans 12 amino acids. Germline CDR1 is LGHNA and CDR2 is YNFKEQ. Trimming shortened V by 5 bases and J by 7 bases, and 6 bases separated the two germline ends. The CDR3 DNA follows: TGTGCCAGCAGCTTCAGGAATTCACCCCTCCACTTT. It yields the protein CASSFRNSPLHF.